The sequence of this T cell receptor (beta chain) was determined in a study of OX40 agonist ivuxolimab in advanced cancers. Notes on the study in general: The study did not work out the antigen specificity of the expanded peripheral T cells. Within 6 weeks, CD4+ and CD8+ blood T cells expanded clonally at 0.1 to 3.0 mg/kg.

Clones were read by immunoSEQ multiplex PCR, and TCRdb kept only the in-frame ones, dropping some. Of 20,000 or so clones listed, 86% were seen once; the top ten hold about an eighth. In the case of this clone: Its antigen is as yet unknown.

The CDR3 runs to 13 residues. The junction had 2 bases not matched to a gene; V was cut back by 3 bases and J by 3 bases. Germline values: CDR1 MGHRA, CDR2 YSYEKL. This sample comprised CD4+ or CD8+ T cells sorted from blood, obtained in a trial of the OX40 agonist ivuxolimab. This chain joins TRBV4-1 and TRBJ2-7; 7 bases are shared with TRBD2. The clonotype originates from an adult with an advanced solid tumor such as melanoma, head and neck, liver or kidney cancer. Here the CDR3 reads CASSQGGDYEQYF. The CDR3 DNA reads as TGCGCCAGCAGCCAGGGGGGGGACTACGAGCAGTACTTC.